The 7 T cell receptor beta chains in this list originate from one sample, sequenced in a study of sequential checkpoint blockade in melanoma. Treatment reported: randomized to nivolumab then ipilimumab (arm A) or the reverse (arm B). Method: immunoSEQ multiplex PCR; TCRdb's copy keeps in-frame clones and lacks some. The sample consists of 15,000 or so clones, 93% of them appearing once. Sequenced material: CD8+ T cells sorted from blood (inferred from file names), taken from a patient given nivolumab and ipilimumab in sequence. Source of these receptors: a human donor with melanoma.

The V gene is TRBV7-2, the J gene TRBJ1-5; TRBD1 aligns across 8 bases. V was pared by 5 bases and J by 0 bases, with 6 bases of the junction left unmatched. Germline CDR1 is SGHTA and CDR2 is FQGNSA. This CDR3 contains 16 residues. DNA for the CDR3: TGTGCCAGCAGCCTTTCAGGGGGCTATAGCAATCAGCCCCAGCATTTT. Protein product: CASSLSGGYSNQPQHF.

The rearrangement links TRBV13 to TRBJ2-7, with 7 bases lining up with TRBD1. J lost 1 base, V lost 4 bases, and 10 bases had no gene match. Germline V CDR1 and CDR2: PRHDT, FYEKMQ (reference sequence). The CDR3 sequence is 16 residues long. The CDR3 coding sequence is TGTGCCAGCAGCTCCCTTATGGGGACAGATTCCTACGAGCAGTACGTC. The encoded protein is CASSSLMGTDSYEQYV.

The chain joins TRBV27 to TRBJ2-7; 7 bases match TRBD1. The CDR3 covers 14 residues. The germline gives CDR1 MNHEY, CDR2 SMNVEV (reference sequence). Trimming took 6 bases from V and 6 from J; bases not matched to a gene: 11. CDR3 region: CASRAGTDVSEQYV. CDR3 nucleotide sequence: TGTGCCAGCAGGGCCGGGACAGACGTCTCCGAGCAGTACGTC.

The V call is TRBV4-2, the J call TRBJ1-2; D is ambiguous. Germline assignment: CDR1 LGHNA and CDR2 YNFKEQ. CDR3 length: 14 residues. Trimming removed 5 bases at V and 0 bases at J, with 10 bases between. The CDR3 is CASSLPPANYGYTF. The CDR3 nucleotides read TGTGCCAGCAGCTTACCCCCAGCTAACTATGGCTACACCTTC.

The V call is TRBV27, the J call TRBJ2-7, with D maybe TRBD1 (5 bases). CDR1 is MNHEY and CDR2 is SMNVEV in the germline V gene (reference sequence). The CDR3 contains 13 residues. Trimming stripped 4 bases from V and 7 bases from J, with 14 bases between. CDR3 coding DNA: TGTGCCAGCAGTTATCAGGGCCAAAGTGAGCAGTACTTC. Amino acid sequence: CASSYQGQSEQYF.

The rearrangement uses TRBV7-9 and TRBJ2-7, with 9 bases aligning to TRBD2. The ends lost 1 base at V and 2 bases at J; junction bases unmatched: 6. CDR1 and CDR2 from the germline V gene are SEHNR and FQNEAQ (reference sequence). CDR3 length equals 16 residues. In nucleotides, the CDR3 is TGTGCCAGCAGCTTAGGCGGGGGGGCCGCTACCTACGAGCAGTACGTC. Protein product: CASSLGGGAATYEQYV.

CDR3 DNA: TGTGCCAGTACCCGGACAGAGTTGGACACTGAAGCTTTCTTT. Residues: CASTRTELDTEAFF. The chain links TRBV19 to TRBJ1-1; TRBD1 might be the D (6 bases). The V end lost 7 bases, the J end lost 3 bases, and 15 bases lay between the germline ends. Germline V CDR1 and CDR2: LNHDA, SQIVND (reference sequence). The CDR3 is 14 amino acids. The variable domain in full, with the rest retrieved from reference TRBV19 and TRBJ1-1, is DGGITQSPKYLFRKEGQNVTLSCEQNLNHDAMYWYRQDPGQGLRLIYYSQIVNDFQKGDIAEGYSVSREKKESFPLTVTSAQKNPTAFYLCASTRTELDTEAFFGQGTRLTVV.